What follows is one TCR beta chain and its context. No antigen is known for it. Attachment of unique molecular identifiers to individual cDNA molecules was performed. TCRdb independently ran MiXCR on the 5' RACE reads; one entry per CDR3 protein. Of some 77,000 distinct CDR3 sequences listed, less than 15% are singletons. The record originates from a study of early T cells in non-severe SARS-CoV-2 infection. Turning to the study itself: Sequencing was performed on bulk RNA from unsorted whole blood, leaving chains unpaired. Study outcomes and limitations: Matching results from VDJdb favored anti-spike CD8 responses, leaving private and CD4 specificities undetected.

Looked up from germline, CDR1 is LGHDT and CDR2 is YNNKEL (reference sequence). This CDR3 contains 17 residues. The junction had 11 bases not matched to a gene; V was cut back by 0 bases and J by 4 bases. This chain uses TRBV3-1 with TRBJ2-5; 7 bases agree with TRBD2. This sequence was found in an adult who was a healthcare worker with PCR-confirmed SARS-CoV-2 infection or an uninfected control (not recorded which). The donor label of this sample is uncertain. This material consisted of whole blood, taken at baseline. In DNA form, the CDR3 reads TGTGCCAGCAGCCAAGATAGGGGATTATGGGAGGGAGAGACCCAGTACTTC. Encoded protein: CASSQDRGLWEGETQYF.